The T cell receptor beta chain under discussion was sequenced for a study of CD8 T cells in Susac syndrome. Random hexamers served to reverse transcribe roughly 0.45 to 1 ug RNA. An immunoSEQ multiplex PCR generated amplified TCR beta CDR3 products spanning 54 Vbeta and 13 Jbeta. TCRdb itself ran the immunoSEQ multiplex PCR reads through MiXCR, one entry per CDR3 protein. The data contain about 140,000 distinct CDR3 sequences, 95% of them singletons. This CDR3 is 13 amino acids long. Trimming stripped 6 bases from V and 6 bases from J, with 18 bases between. The germline gives CDR1 DFQATT, CDR2 SNEGSKA (reference sequence). For this clonotype: What it binds is unknown.

The authors carried out high-throughput sequencing of TCR beta. They applied it to CD8+ and CD4+ T cells obtained from blood. Study conclusions and caveats: Clonal expansion was missing from Susac syndrome CD4+ T cell repertoires.

The source of this sequence is a human donor with Susac syndrome. This rearrangement joins TRBV20-1 to TRBJ2-7; D unclear. Sequencing was done on a sample of CD4+ T cells from PBMCs. The CDR3 loop is CSAPRYPLGEQYF. The DNA for the CDR3 is TGCAGTGCCCCCAGGTATCCCTTGGGCGAGCAGTACTTC.